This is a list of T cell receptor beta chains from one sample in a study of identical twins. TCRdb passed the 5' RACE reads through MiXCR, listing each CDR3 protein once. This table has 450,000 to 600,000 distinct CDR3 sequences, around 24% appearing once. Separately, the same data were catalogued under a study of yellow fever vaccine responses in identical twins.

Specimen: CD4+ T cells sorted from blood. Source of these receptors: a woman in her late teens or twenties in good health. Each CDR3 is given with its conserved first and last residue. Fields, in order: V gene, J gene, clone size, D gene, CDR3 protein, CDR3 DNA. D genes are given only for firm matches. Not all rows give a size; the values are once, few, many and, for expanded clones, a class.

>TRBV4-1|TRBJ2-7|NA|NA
CASSQDLKREQYF
TGCGCCAGCAGCCAAGATCTCAAGCGCGAGCAGTACTTC
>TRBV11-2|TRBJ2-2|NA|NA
CASSPSRAGELFF
TGTGCCAGCAGCCCGTCGCGCGCCGGGGAGCTGTTTTTT
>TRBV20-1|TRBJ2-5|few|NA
CSARRKETQYF
TGCAGTGCTAGAAGGAAGGAGACCCAGTACTTC
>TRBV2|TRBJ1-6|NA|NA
CASSEVGSNSPLHF
TGTGCCAGCAGTGAAGTCGGGAGTAATTCACCCCTCCACTTT
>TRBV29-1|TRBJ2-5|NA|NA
CSAGSLIMETQYF
TGCAGCGCTGGGAGCCTCATCATGGAGACCCAGTACTTC
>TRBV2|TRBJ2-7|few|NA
CASSALARSSYEQYF
TGTGCCAGCAGTGCCCTAGCGCGAAGCTCCTACGAGCAGTACTTC
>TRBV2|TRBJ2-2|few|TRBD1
CASSVPGQGFAGELFF
TGTGCCAGCAGTGTCCCGGGACAGGGGTTTGCCGGGGAGCTGTTTTTT
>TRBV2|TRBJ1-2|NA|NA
CASRQGLYGYTF
TGTGCCAGCAGGCAGGGACTCTATGGCTACACCTTC
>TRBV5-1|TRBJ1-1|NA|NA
CASSLVWGSSVNTEAFF
TGCGCCAGCAGCTTGGTCTGGGGGAGTTCGGTGAACACTGAAGCTTTCTTT
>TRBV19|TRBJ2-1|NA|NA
CASSIEGLFFNEQFF
TGTGCCAGTAGTATAGAGGGCCTGTTTTTCAATGAGCAGTTCTTC
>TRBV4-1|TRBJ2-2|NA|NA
CASTPKGVQPNTGELFF
TGCGCCAGCACCCCCAAGGGGGTGCAGCCCAACACCGGGGAGCTGTTTTTT
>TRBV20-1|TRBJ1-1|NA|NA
CSARDTRRTEAFF
TGCAGTGCTAGGGACACGCGTCGGACTGAAGCTTTCTTT
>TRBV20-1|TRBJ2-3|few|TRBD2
CSAISALHLSGVSADTQYF
TGCAGTGCCATCTCTGCCTTACATCTTAGCGGGGTTTCGGCAGATACGCAGTATTTT
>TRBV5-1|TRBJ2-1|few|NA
CASSLVGRGYNEQFF
TGCGCCAGCAGCTTGGTTGGCAGGGGTTACAATGAGCAGTTCTTC
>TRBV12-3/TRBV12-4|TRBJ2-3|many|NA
CASSLNPVRTDTQYF
TGTGCCAGCAGTTTAAACCCCGTACGCACAGATACGCAGTATTTT
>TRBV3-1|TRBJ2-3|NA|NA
CASSHGADTQYF
TGTGCCAGCAGCCACGGAGCAGATACGCAGTATTTT
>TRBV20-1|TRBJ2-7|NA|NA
CSARDVYEQYF
TGCAGTGCTAGAGATGTCTACGAGCAGTACTTC
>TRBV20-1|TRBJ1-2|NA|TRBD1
CSARPDRGNGYTF
TGCAGTGCTAGACCGGACAGGGGTAATGGCTACACCTTC
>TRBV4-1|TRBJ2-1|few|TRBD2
CASSQDWTSGRGEQFF
TGCGCCAGCAGCCAAGATTGGACTAGCGGGAGAGGAGAGCAGTTCTTC
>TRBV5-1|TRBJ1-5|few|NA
CASRAGTSGNQPQHF
TGCGCCAGCAGGGCCGGGACCTCGGGCAATCAGCCCCAGCATTTT
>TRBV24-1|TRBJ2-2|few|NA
CATSDLQWGTGELFF
TGTGCCACCAGTGATTTGCAATGGGGGACCGGGGAGCTGTTTTTT
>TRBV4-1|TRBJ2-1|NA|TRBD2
CASSQVVASGGNEQFF
TGCGCCAGCAGCCAAGTGGTGGCTAGCGGGGGGAATGAGCAGTTCTTC
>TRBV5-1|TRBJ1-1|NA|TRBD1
CASSLGTGVSEAFF
TGCGCCAGCAGCTTGGGTACAGGGGTGTCCGAAGCTTTCTTT
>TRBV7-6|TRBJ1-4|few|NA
CASSLSGVNEKLFF
TGTGCCAGCAGCTTGTCAGGGGTTAATGAAAAACTGTTTTTT
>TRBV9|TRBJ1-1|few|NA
CASSVGDREAFF
TGTGCCAGCAGCGTAGGCGATCGCGAAGCTTTCTTT
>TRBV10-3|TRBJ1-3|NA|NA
CAISESWAGNTIYF
TGTGCCATCAGTGAGTCTTGGGCTGGAAACACCATATATTTT
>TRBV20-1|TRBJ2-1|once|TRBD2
CCARDPELALINEQFF
TGCTGTGCTAGAGATCCTGAACTAGCGTTAATAAATGAGCAGTTCTTC
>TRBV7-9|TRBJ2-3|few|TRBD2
CASSLLSGGRGDTQYF
TGTGCCAGCAGCCTCCTCTCGGGGGGGCGTGGAGATACGCAGTATTTT
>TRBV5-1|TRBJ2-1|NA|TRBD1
CASSLTQGVNNEQFF
TGCGCCAGCAGCTTGACACAGGGGGTGAACAATGAGCAGTTCTTC
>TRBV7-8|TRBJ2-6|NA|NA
CASRAGLLGANVLTF
TGTGCCAGCAGGGCAGGCCTTCTTGGGGCCAACGTCCTGACTTTC
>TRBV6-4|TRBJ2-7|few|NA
CASSDCLCYEQYF
TGTGCCAGCAGTGACTGTTTGTGTTACGAGCAGTACTTC
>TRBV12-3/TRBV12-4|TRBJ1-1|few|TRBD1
CASRGSGTGTPEAFF
TGTGCCAGCAGGGGGAGCGGGACAGGGACTCCTGAAGCTTTCTTT
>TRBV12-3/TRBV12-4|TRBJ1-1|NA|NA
CASRRTGKNTEAFF
TGTGCCAGCAGAAGGACGGGAAAGAACACTGAAGCTTTCTTT